The present entry profiles one T cell receptor beta chain with its context. The data are from a study of Ad26.COV2.S vaccination and SARS-CoV-2 variants. Using immunoSEQ multiplex PCR, the repertoire was profiled, and TCRdb retains in-frame clones only, with some absent. The sample has 350,000 to 450,000 clones, 92% seen once; the top ten hold around 1.7%. Noted treatment: some 20 received Ad26.COV2.S at low or high dose, single or two shots; several received placebo; per-sample allocation not given. Day 63 following the first vaccine or placebo injection was when the samples were taken. This CDR3 contains 16 residues. In germline, CDR1 is MNHNY, CDR2 SVGAGI (reference sequence). Trimming stripped 6 bases from V and 0 bases from J, with 12 bases between.

Here the sequenced sample was peripheral blood, taken in a trial of Ad26.COV2.S vaccine versus placebo. The clonotype comes from a person aged 18-60 years who received the Ad26.COV2.S COVID-19 vaccine or a placebo. The chain is built from TRBV6-6 and TRBJ2-6, with D unclear. The CDR3 nucleotides are TGTGCCAGCAGGGCTCTTAAGGCCTCTGGGGCCAACGTCCTGACTTTC. Translating gives CASRALKASGANVLTF.